Presented here are 5 T cell receptor beta chains from one specimen sequenced in a study of Graves' ophthalmopathy and Graves' hyperthyroidism. RNA transcripts were the template, and TCR beta CDR3 regions were amplified from them. Following a first-round RT-PCR that used HTBI primers, a second-round multiplex PCR was carried out. Via MiXCR, TCRdb re-called the multiplex PCR reads, giving one row per CDR3 protein. The repertoire has roughly 350,000 distinct CDR3 sequences, about a sixth of them found once; the top ten carry around 2.4%. Sequenced input: peripheral blood. These receptors were obtained from an adult woman with stable Graves' hyperthyroidism.

Ten or more counts support this clonotype. The V gene is TRBV15, the J gene TRBJ1-2; no firm D call. CDR1 and CDR2 from the germline V gene are LNHNV and YYDKDF (reference sequence). The V end was cut by 5 bases, the J end by 0 bases, with 10 bases between. The CDR3 has 14 amino acids. CDR3 in DNA: TGTGCCACCAGCCGGAGTGAAGCTAACTATGGCTACACCTTC. Protein sequence: CATSRSEANYGYTF.

In its sample, this clonotype was seen many times. The chain carries TRBV6-1 and TRBJ1-1; D remains unclear. Trimming removed 3 bases from V and 1 base from J, with 6 bases in between. The germline V gene encodes CDR1 MNHNS and CDR2 SASEGT. The CDR3 runs 13 residues. The CDR3 DNA follows: TGTGCCAGCAGTGAGACGGAGAACACTGAAGCTTTCTTT. It is translated as CASSETENTEAFF.

There are many counts of this clonotype. The chain joins TRBV29-1 to TRBJ1-1, with D maybe TRBD1 (5 bases). CDR1 and CDR2 (germline): SQVTM, ANQGSEA. The V gene lost 5 bases and the J gene lost 1 base, with 11 bases spanning the gap. This CDR3 has 13 residues. The CDR3 DNA sequence: TGCAGCGTTTTGCCAGGGTCGAACACTGAAGCTTTCTTT. It codes for CSVLPGSNTEAFF.

This clonotype occurred many times. V usage is TRBV3-1 and J usage is TRBJ1-1; D ambiguous. V was pared by 1 base and J by 7 bases, with 10 bases between. CDR3 size: 13 residues. The germline gives CDR1 LGHDT, CDR2 YNNKEL (reference sequence). Written as DNA, the CDR3 is TGTGCCAGCAGCCAAGCTCTGGGAATTGAAGCTTTCTTT. Its protein is CASSQALGIEAFF.

This clonotype has at least ten counts. This chain uses TRBV4-1 with TRBJ2-7; D is undetermined. V lost 0 bases and J 0 bases, leaving 6 bases between the germline ends. The length of the CDR3 is 14 residues. Germline values: CDR1 MGHRA, CDR2 YSYEKL. CDR3 sequence (DNA): TGCGCCAGCAGCCAAGAGTGGGGCTCCTACGAGCAGTACTTC. It specifies CASSQEWGSYEQYF.